The 7 T cell receptor beta chains presented below share a single source sample, sequenced in a study of OX40 agonist ivuxolimab in advanced cancers. Profiled with immunoSEQ multiplex PCR; TCRdb holds only in-frame clones, not every one. There are tens of thousands of clones in the sample; 75% to 90% occur only once, and roughly 7.1% lies in the top ten. The sequenced sample was CD4+ or CD8+ T cells sorted from blood, obtained in a trial of the OX40 agonist ivuxolimab. The source is an adult with an advanced solid tumor such as melanoma, head and neck, liver or kidney cancer.

The V and J genes are TRBV7-9 and TRBJ1-4; TRBD1 aligns across 7 bases. CDR1 and CDR2 (germline): SEHNR, FQNEAQ (reference sequence). V shed 0 bases and J 7 bases; nucleotides not matched to a gene: 2. The CDR3 runs 14 residues. CDR3 in amino acids: CASSLAGGGEKLFF. The CDR3 DNA is TGTGCCAGCAGCTTAGCAGGGGGCGGTGAAAAACTGTTTTTT.

The rearrangement links TRBV5-5 to TRBJ1-3; no reliable D call. The CDR3 is 15 amino acids. Trimming took 0 bases from V and 0 from J, leaving 7 bases between them. In germline, CDR1 is SGHKS, CDR2 YYEKEE (reference sequence). The CDR3 sequence is CASSLGRISGNTIYF. In nucleotides, the CDR3 is TGTGCCAGCAGCTTGGGACGGATCTCTGGAAACACCATATATTTT.

Written as DNA, the CDR3 is TGCGCCAGCAGGCCCTCTCGGACAGAGGGAGAAAAACTGTTTTTT. Translating it yields CASRPSRTEGEKLFF. The chain employs TRBV5-1 and TRBJ1-4; the D gene is possibly TRBD1 (6 bases). CDR1 and CDR2 from the germline V gene are SGHRS and YFSETQ. The CDR3 covers 15 residues. Trimming pared 5 bases from V and 8 bases from J, leaving 19 bases between.

CDR3 sequence: CASTVGGPRANTEAFF. As DNA, the CDR3 is TGTGCCAGCACTGTCGGGGGGCCCCGAGCAAACACTGAAGCTTTCTTT. The gene calls are TRBV6-4 and TRBJ1-1; D might be TRBD1 (6 bases). Germline lookup yields CDR1 MRHNA and CDR2 SNTAGT. V lost 7 bases to trimming and J lost 2 bases, with 20 bases between them. The CDR3 is 16 residues long.

The chain recombines TRBV7-2 with TRBJ2-1; D is uncertain. Trimming removed 5 bases from V and 4 bases from J, with 24 bases in between. This CDR3 spans 18 amino acids. Germline V lookup: CDR1 SGHTA, CDR2 FQGNSA. The DNA for the CDR3 is TGTGCCAGCAGCCCGCAATTGGACCCCCTTTTTCCGTACAATGAGCAGTTCTTC. As protein: CASSPQLDPLFPYNEQFF.

The V call is TRBV10-2, the J call TRBJ2-3; 9 bases align to TRBD2. With V trimmed by 6 bases and J by 5 bases, 12 bases remained unmatched. Germline V gives CDR1 WSHSY, CDR2 SAAADI. The CDR3 length is 16 residues. The CDR3 bases are TGCGCCAGCAGCCGCTTAGTAGCGGGAGCGGGAGATACGCAGTATTTT. It codes for CASSRLVAGAGDTQYF.

V and J are TRBV6-1 and TRBJ1-3; D remains ambiguous. V gave up 7 bases and J gave up 0 bases, with 13 bases separating them. CDR3 length: 15 amino acids. Germline V gene data show CDR1 as MNHNS and CDR2 as SASEGT. CDR3 nucleotide sequence: TGTGCCAGCACGGTTGGACTCTCCTCTGGAAACACCATATATTTT. It encodes CASTVGLSSGNTIYF.